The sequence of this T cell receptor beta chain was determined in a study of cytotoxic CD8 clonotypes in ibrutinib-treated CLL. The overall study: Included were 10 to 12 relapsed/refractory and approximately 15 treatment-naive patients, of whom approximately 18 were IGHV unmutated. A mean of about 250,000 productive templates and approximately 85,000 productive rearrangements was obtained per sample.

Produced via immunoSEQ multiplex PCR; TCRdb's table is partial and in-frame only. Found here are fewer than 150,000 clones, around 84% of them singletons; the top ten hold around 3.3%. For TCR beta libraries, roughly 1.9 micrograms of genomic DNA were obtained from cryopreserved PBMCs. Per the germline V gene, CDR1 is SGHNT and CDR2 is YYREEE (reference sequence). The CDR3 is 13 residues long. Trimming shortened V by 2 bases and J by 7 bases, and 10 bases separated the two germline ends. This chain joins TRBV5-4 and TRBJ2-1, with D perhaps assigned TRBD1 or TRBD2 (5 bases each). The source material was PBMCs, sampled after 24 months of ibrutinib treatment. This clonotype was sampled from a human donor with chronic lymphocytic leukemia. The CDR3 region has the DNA TGTGCCAGCAGCTTAGAGGGGAAAAATGAGCAGTTCTTC. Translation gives CASSLEGKNEQFF.